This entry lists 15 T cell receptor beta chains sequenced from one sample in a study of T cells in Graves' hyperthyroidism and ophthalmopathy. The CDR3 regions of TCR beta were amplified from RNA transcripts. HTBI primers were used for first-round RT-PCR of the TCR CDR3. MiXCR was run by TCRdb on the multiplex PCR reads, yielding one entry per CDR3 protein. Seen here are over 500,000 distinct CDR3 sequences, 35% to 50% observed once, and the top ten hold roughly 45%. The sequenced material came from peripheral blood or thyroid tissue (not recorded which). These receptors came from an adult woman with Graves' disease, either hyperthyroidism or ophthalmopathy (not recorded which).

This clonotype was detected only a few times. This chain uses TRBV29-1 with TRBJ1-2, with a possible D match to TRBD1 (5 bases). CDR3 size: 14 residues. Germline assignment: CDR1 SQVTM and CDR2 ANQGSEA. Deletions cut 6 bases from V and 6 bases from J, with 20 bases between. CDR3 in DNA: TGCAGCGTGCCCGGTGTGGGGGTGGGGAATGGCTACACCTTC. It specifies CSVPGVGVGNGYTF.

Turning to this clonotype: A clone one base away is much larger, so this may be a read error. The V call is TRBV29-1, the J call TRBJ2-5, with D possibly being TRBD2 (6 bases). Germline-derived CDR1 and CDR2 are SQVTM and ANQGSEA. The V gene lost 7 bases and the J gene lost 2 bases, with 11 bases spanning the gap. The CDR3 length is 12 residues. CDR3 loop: CSAAGTQETQYF. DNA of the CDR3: TGCAGCGCTGCCGGGACTCAAGAGACCCAGTACTTC.

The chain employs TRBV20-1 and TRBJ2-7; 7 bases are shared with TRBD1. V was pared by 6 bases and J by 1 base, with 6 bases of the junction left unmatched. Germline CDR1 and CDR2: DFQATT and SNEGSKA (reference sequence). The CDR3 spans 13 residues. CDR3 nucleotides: TGCAGTGCATGGACAGGAGGATCCTACGAGCAGTACTTC. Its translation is CSAWTGGSYEQYF.

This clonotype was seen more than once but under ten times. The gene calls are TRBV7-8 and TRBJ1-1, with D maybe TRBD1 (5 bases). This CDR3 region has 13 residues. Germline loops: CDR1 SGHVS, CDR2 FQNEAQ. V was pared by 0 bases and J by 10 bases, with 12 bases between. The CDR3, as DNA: TGTGCCAGCAGCTTAGCGGGACCCGGGGTAGCTTTCTTT. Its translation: CASSLAGPGVAFF.

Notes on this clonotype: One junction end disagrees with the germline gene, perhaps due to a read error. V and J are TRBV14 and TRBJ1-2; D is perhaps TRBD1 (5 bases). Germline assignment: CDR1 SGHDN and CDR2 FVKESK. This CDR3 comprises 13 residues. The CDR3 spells CASSPLGVGGYAF. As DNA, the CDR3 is TGTGCCAGCAGCCCCCTGGGGGTGGGCGGCTACGCCTTC.

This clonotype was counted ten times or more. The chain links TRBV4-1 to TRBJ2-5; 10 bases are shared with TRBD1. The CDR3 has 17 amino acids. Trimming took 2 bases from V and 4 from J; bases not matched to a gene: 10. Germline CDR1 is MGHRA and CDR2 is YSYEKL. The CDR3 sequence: CASSQSQGQGTGETQYF. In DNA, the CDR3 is TGCGCCAGCAGCCAAAGCCAGGGACAGGGGACGGGAGAGACCCAGTACTTC.

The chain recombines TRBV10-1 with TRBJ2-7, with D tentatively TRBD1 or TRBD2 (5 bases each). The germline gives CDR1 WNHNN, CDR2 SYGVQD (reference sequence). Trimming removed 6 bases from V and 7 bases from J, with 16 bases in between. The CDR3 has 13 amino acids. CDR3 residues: CASSLGTASEQYF. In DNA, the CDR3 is TGCGCCAGCAGCCTCGGGACCGCAAGTGAGCAGTACTTC.

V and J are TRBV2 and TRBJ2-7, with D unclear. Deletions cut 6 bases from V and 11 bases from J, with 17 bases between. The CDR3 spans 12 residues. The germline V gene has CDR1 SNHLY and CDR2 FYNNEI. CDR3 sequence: CASSLVPLHKYF. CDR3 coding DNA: TGTGCCAGCAGCTTGGTGCCCCTGCACAAGTACTTC. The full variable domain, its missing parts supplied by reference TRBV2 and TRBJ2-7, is EPEVTQTPSHQVTQMGQEVILRCVPISNHLYFYWYRQILGQKVEFLVSFYNNEISEKSEIFDDQFSVERPDGSNFTLKIRSTKLEDSAMYFCASSLVPLHKYFGPGTRLTVT.

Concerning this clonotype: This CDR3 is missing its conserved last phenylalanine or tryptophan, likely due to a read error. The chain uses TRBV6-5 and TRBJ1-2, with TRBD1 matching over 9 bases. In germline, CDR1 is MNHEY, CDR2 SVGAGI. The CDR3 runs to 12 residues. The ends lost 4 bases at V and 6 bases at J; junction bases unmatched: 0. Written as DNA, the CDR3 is TGTGCCAGCAGTTGGACAGGGGATGGCTACACCCTT. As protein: CASSWTGDGYTL.

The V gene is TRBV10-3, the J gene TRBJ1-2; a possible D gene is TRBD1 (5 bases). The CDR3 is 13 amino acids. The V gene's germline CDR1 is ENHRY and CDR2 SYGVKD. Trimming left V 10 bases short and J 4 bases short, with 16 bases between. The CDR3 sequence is CATYPGLPYGYTF. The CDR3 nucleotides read TGTGCCACCTATCCGGGACTTCCCTATGGCTACACCTTC.

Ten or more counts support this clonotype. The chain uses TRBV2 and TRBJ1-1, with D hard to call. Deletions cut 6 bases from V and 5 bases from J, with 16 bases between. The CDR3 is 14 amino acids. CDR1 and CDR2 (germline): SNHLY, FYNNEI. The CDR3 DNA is TGTGCCAGCAGCCCATTTCCCGGGCGGACTGAAGCTTTCTTT. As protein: CASSPFPGRTEAFF.

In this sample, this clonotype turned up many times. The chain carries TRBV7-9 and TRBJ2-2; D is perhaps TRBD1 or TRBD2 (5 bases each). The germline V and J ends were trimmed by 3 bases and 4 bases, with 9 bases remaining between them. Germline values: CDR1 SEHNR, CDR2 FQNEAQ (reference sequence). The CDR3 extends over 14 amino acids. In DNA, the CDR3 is TGTGCCAGCAGCTTTTCAGGGAGCACCGGGGAGCTGTTTTTT. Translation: CASSFSGSTGELFF.

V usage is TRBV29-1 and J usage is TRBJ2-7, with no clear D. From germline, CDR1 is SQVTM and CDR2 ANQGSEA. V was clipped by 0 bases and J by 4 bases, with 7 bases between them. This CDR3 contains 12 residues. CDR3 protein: CSVEDRSYEQYF. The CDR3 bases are TGCAGCGTTGAAGACAGGTCTTACGAGCAGTACTTC.

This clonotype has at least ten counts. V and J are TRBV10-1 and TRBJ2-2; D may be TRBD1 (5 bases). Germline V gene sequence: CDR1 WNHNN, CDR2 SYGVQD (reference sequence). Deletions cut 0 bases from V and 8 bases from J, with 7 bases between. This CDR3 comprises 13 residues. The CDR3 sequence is CASSESGQGELFF. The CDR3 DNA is TGCGCCAGCAGTGAGTCGGGGCAAGGGGAGCTGTTTTTT.

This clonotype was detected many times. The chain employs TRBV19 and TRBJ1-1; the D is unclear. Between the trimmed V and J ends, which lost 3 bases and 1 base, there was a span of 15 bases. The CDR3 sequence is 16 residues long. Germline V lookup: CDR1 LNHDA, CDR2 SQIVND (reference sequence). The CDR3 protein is CASSMVRERANTEAFF. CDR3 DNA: TGTGCCAGTAGTATGGTTAGGGAACGGGCGAACACTGAAGCTTTCTTT.